This TCR beta chain was identified in a study of T-cell reconstitution after alpha-beta-depleted transplantation in children. Overall study findings and caveats: Expanded clones from the graft, numbering several hundred, reportedly supplied alpha-beta T cells about two months after transplant. From newly produced T cells came most of the T-cell counts and diversity one year after transplant. There were some patients whose high TCRbeta diversity at day 60 came from surviving recipient T cells and thymic progenitors.

Unique molecular identifiers were incorporated when the TCRbeta library was constructed. TCRdb itself ran the PCR reads through MiXCR, one entry per CDR3 protein. The profile shows about 290,000 distinct CDR3 sequences, less than 9.5% of them singletons. Germline CDR1 is SEHNR and CDR2 is FQNEAQ (reference sequence). The V and J ends lost 1 base and 1 base respectively, with 8 bases between them. There are 16 residues in the CDR3. This clonotype has a count of ten or more. Its antigen is as yet unknown. This specimen consisted of peripheral blood, obtained 360 days after TCRalphabeta/CD19-depleted stem cell transplant. The receptor was derived from a female patient aged 2-15 years who had a stem cell transplant for Fanconi anemia, so the T cells may come from the graft donor. This rearrangement joins TRBV7-9 to TRBJ2-6; D not resolved. The CDR3 protein is CASSLGGPSGANVLTF. CDR3 bases: TGTGCCAGCAGCTTAGGGGGTCCTTCTGGGGCCAACGTCCTGACTTTC.